This TCR beta chain emerged from a study of CD8 T cells in Susac syndrome. When the RNA was reverse transcribed, random hexamers were used with an input of 0.5 to 1 ug. Across 54 Vbeta and 13 Jbeta, TCR beta CDR3 was amplified with immunoSEQ multiplex PCR. TCRdb analysed the immunoSEQ multiplex PCR reads with MiXCR anew, one entry per CDR3 protein. The profile shows approximately 120,000 distinct CDR3 sequences, over 85% of them singletons. The germline V gene has CDR1 SGDLS and CDR2 YYNGEE. This CDR3 is 15 amino acids long. V was pared by 6 bases and J by 2 bases, with 17 bases between. FACS enriched CD8+ TEMRA cells, while bulk CD8+ and CD4+ were negatively isolated.

Sequenced material: CD8+ T cells from PBMCs. The chain recombines TRBV9 with TRBJ2-5, with a weak D call TRBD2 (6 bases). This TCR was sampled from a human donor with multiple sclerosis. The CDR3 sequence: CASTLGGGLQETQYF. CDR3 in DNA: TGTGCCAGCACCCTAGGTGGGGGGTTGCAAGAGACCCAGTACTTC.